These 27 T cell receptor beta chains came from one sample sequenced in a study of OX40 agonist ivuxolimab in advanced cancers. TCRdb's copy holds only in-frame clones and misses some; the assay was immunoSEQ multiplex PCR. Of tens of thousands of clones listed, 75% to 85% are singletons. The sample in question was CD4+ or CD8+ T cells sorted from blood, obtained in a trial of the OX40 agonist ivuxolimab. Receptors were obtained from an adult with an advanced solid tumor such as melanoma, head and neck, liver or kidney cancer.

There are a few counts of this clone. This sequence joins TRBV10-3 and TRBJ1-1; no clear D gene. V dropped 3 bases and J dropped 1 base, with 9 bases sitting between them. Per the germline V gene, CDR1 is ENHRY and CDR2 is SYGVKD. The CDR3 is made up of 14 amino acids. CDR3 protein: CAISDQKPNTEAFF. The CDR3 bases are TGTGCCATCAGTGATCAGAAGCCGAACACTGAAGCTTTCTTT.

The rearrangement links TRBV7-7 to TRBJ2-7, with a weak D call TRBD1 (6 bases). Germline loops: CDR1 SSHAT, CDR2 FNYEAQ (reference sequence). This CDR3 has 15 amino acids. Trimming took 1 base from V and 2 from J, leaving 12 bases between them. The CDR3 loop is CASSLDNRVTYEQYF. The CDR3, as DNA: TGTGCCAGCAGCTTAGATAACAGGGTAACCTACGAGCAGTACTTC.

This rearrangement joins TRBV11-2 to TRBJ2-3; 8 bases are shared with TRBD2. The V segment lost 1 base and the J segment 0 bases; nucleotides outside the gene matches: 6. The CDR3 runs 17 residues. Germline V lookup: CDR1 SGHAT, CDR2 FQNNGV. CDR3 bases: TGTGCCAGCAGCTTAGTCGTCGGCGGGGGGAGCACAGATACGCAGTATTTT. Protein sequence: CASSLVVGGGSTDTQYF.

The CDR3 DNA reads as TGTGCCAGCATCCACGAGCGGCAGCAGTACTTC. It yields the protein CASIHERQQYF. The genes are TRBV6-5 and TRBJ2-7, with D possibly being TRBD2 (5 bases). Per the germline V gene, CDR1 is MNHEY and CDR2 is SVGAGI. V lost 7 bases and J lost 8, with 12 bases in between. The CDR3 is 11 residues long.

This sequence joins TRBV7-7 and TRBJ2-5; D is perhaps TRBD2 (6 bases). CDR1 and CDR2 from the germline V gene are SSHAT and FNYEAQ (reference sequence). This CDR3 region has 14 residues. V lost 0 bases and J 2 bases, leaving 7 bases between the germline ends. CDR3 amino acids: CASSLAGGQETQYF. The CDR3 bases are TGTGCCAGCAGCTTAGCGGGGGGTCAAGAGACCCAGTACTTC.

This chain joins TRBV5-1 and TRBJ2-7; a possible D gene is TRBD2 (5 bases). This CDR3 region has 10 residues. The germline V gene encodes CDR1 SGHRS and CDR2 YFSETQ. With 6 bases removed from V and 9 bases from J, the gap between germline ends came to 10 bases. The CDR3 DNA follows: TGCGCCAGCACCGGTGGAGGGCAGTACGTC. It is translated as CASTGGGQYV.

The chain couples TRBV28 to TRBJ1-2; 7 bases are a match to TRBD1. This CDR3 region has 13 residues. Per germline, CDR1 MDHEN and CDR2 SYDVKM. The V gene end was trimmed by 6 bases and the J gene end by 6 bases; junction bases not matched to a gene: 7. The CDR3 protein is CASRSDRQNGYTF. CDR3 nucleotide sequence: TGTGCCAGCAGGTCGGACAGGCAAAATGGCTACACCTTC.

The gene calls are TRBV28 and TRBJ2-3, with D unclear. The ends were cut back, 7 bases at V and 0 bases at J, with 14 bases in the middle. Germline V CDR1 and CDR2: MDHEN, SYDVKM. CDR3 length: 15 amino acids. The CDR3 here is CASIYRRPSTDTQYF. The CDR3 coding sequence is TGTGCCAGCATCTACCGACGACCTAGCACAGATACGCAGTATTTT.

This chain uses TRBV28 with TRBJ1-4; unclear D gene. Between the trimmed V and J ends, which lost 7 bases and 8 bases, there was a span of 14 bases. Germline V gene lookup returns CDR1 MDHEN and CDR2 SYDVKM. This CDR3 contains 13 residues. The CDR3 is CASKQSAPEKLFF. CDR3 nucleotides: TGTGCCAGCAAACAATCGGCGCCGGAAAAACTGTTTTTT. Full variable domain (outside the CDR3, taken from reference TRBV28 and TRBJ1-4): DVKVTQSSRYLVKRTGEKVFLECVQDMDHENMFWYRQDPGLGLRLIYFSYDVKMKEKGDIPEGYSVSREKKERFSLILESASTNQTSMYLCASKQSAPEKLFFGSGTQLSVL.

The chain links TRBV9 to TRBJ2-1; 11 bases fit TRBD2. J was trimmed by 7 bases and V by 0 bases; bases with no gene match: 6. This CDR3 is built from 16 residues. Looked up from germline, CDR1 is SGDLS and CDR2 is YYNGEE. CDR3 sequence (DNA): TGTGCCAGCAGCGTAGCCGGGACTAGCGGATTTAATGAGCAGTTCTTC. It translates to CASSVAGTSGFNEQFF.

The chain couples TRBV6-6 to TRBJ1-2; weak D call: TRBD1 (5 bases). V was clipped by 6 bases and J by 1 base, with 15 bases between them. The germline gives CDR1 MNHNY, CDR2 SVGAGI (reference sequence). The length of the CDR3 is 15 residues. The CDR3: CASSNPRRGNYGYTF. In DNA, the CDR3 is TGTGCCAGCAGCAACCCGCGAAGGGGTAACTATGGCTACACCTTC.

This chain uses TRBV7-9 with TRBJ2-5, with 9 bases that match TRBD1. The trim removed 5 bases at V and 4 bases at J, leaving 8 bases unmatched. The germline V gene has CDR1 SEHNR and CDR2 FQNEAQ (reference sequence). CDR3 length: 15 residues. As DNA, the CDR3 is TGTGCCAGCAGCACAGCGGGACAGGGTAGAGAGACCCAGTACTTC. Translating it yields CASSTAGQGRETQYF.

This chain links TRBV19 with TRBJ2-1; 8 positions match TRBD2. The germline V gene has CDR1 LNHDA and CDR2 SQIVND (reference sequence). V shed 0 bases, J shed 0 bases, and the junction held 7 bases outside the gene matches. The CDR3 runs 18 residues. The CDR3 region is CASSIERTSRSSYNEQFF. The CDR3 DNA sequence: TGTGCCAGTAGTATAGAACGGACTAGCCGTAGCTCCTACAATGAGCAGTTCTTC.

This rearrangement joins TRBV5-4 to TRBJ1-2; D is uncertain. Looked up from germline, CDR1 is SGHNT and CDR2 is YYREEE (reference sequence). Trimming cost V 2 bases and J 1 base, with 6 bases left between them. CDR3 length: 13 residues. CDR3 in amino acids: CASSFRDNYGYTF. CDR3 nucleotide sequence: TGTGCCAGCAGCTTTCGGGATAACTATGGCTACACCTTC.

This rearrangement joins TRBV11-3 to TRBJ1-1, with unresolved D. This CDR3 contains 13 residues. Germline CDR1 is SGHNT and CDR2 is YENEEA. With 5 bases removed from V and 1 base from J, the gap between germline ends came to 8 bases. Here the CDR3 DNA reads TGTGCCAGCAGCCTCCTAGAGAACACTGAAGCTTTCTTT. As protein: CASSLLENTEAFF.

The CDR3 sequence is CASSPTSGGYEQYV. The CDR3 DNA reads TGCGCCAGCAGCCCGACTAGCGGGGGGTACGAGCAGTACGTC. The V and J genes are TRBV5-1 and TRBJ2-7; 13 nucleotides agree with TRBD2. Germline CDR1 is SGHRS and CDR2 is YFSETQ. V was pared by 4 bases and J by 4 bases, with 2 bases of the junction left unmatched. This CDR3 spans 14 amino acids.

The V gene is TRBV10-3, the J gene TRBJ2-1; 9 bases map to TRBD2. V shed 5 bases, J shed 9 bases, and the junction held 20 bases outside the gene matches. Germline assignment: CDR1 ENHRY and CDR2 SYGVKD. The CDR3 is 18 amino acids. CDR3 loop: CAISPHQGGSGGRSEQFF. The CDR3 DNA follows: TGTGCCATCAGTCCTCACCAAGGGGGTAGCGGGGGCCGGAGTGAGCAGTTCTTC.

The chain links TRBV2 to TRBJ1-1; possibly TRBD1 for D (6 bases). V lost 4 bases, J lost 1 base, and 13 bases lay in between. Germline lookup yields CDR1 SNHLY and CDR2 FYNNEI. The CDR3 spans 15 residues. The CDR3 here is CASSGTGNRNTEAFF. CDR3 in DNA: TGTGCCAGCAGTGGTACAGGGAATAGGAACACTGAAGCTTTCTTT.

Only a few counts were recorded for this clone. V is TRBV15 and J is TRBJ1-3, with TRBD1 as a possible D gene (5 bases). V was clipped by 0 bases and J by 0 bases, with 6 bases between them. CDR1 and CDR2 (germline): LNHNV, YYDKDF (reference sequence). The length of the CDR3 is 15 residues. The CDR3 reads CATSREGGSGNTIYF. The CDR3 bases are TGTGCCACCAGCAGAGAGGGGGGCTCTGGAAACACCATATATTTT.

The DNA for the CDR3 is TGTGCCAGCAGCAAAGACGACTACAATGAGCAGTTCTTC. This codes for CASSKDDYNEQFF. J is TRBJ2-1 and V is TRBV21-1. TRBV21-1 is a pseudogene segment. This CDR3 spans 13 amino acids.

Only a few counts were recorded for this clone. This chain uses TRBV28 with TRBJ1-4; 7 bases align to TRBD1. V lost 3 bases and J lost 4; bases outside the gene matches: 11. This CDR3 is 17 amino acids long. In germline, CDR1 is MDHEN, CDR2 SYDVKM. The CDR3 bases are TGTGCCAGCAGTTTGGCTGGACGACAGGGCCTTAATGAAAAACTGTTTTTT. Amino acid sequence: CASSLAGRQGLNEKLFF.

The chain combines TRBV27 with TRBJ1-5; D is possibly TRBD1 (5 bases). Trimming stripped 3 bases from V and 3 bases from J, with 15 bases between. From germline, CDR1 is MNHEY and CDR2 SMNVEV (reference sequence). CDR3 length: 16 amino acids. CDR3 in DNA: TGTGCCAGCAGTTTCGGAGGGGCCGGACCCAATCAGCCCCAGCATTTT. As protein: CASSFGGAGPNQPQHF.

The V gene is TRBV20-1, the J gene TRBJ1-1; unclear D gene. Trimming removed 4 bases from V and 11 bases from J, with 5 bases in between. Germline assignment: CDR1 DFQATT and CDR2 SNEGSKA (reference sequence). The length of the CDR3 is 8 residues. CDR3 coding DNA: TGCAGTGCTATAGGCGCTTTCTTT. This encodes CSAIGAFF.

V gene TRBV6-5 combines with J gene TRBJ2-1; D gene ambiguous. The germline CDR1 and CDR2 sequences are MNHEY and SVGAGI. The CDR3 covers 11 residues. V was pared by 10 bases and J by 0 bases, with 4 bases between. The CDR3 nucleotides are TGTGCCACCGCCTCCTACAATGAGCAGTTCTTC. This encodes CATASYNEQFF.

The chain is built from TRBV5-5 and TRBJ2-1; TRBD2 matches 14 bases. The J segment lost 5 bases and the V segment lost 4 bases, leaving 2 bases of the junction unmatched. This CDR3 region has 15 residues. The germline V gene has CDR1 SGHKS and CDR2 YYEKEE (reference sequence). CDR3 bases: TGTGCCAGCAGCGCGACTAGCGGGAGGGACAATGAGCAGTTCTTC. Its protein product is CASSATSGRDNEQFF.

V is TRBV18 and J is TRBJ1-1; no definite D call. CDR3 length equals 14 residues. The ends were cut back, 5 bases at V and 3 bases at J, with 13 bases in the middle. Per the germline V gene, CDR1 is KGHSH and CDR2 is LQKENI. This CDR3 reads CASSITDLYTEAFF. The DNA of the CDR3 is TGTGCCAGCTCAATTACAGACCTGTACACTGAAGCTTTCTTT.

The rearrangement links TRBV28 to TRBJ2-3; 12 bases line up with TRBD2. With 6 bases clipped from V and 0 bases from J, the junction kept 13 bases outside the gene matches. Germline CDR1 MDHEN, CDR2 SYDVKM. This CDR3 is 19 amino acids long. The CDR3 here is CASRDGTSGSALSTDTQYF. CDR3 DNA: TGTGCCAGCAGAGACGGGACTAGCGGGTCCGCCCTTAGCACAGATACGCAGTATTTT.